Included here is one TCR beta chain sequence, with context. What it recognizes is unknown. This entry is derived from a study of cytomegalovirus exposure and HLA in healthy donors. The PCR ran on 60 Vbeta and 13 Jbeta primers. TCRdb keeps only in-frame clones here, not all; method: immunoSEQ multiplex PCR. Its listing shows about 130,000 clones. Points from the study as a whole: Cytomegalovirus association was listed for 164 TCR beta chains. Several top significant clusters appeared, in a later analysis, to be linked to common viral pathogens. It was reportedly the case that the classifier diagnosed cytomegalovirus status with high specificity and sensitivity.

These donors, healthy bone marrow donors, were studied. The sequenced sample was PBMCs. This TCR was sampled from a man in his forties or fifties in good health and CMV-seronegative.

CDR3 nucleotide sequence: TGTGCCAGCAGTTTAATTGACAGGCACTCCTACGAGCAGTACTTC. This encodes CASSLIDRHSYEQYF. The V gene is TRBV28, the J gene TRBJ2-7; maybe TRBD1 (6 bases). The CDR3 runs 15 residues. Trimming took 2 bases from V and 0 from J, leaving 11 bases between them. Per germline, CDR1 MDHEN and CDR2 SYDVKM.